Below, 27 T cell receptor beta chains from the same sample are listed, as sequenced in a study of blood T cells in healthy people across ages. A J-beta primer mix and a sample-barcoded 5' primer were used in a second PCR of roughly 6 to 12 cycles. TCRdb reprocessed the 5' RACE reads via MiXCR and lists one record per CDR3 protein. The sample yields 630,000 or so distinct CDR3 sequences, about 30% seen once. The sequenced sample consisted of blood. These receptor sequences come from a woman older than 75 in good health.

This clonotype has ten or more counts. V usage is TRBV20-1 and J usage is TRBJ2-7; D uncertain. This CDR3 is built from 13 residues. CDR1 and CDR2 (germline): DFQATT, SNEGSKA (reference sequence). V lost 2 bases to trimming and J lost 0 bases, with 8 bases between them. CDR3 coding DNA: TGCAGTGCTAGACCACCGGTCTCCTACGAGCAGTACTTC. It codes for CSARPPVSYEQYF.

This clonotype was seen ten or more times. J is TRBJ1-2 and V is TRBV7-9; no reliable D call. With 2 bases removed from V and 8 bases from J, the gap between germline ends came to 18 bases. The CDR3 totals 15 residues. Germline CDR1 is SEHNR and CDR2 is FQNEAQ (reference sequence). CDR3 sequence reads: CASSLSGRVIYGYTF. CDR3 bases: TGTGCCAGCAGCTTAAGTGGACGAGTTATCTACGGCTACACCTTC. The complete variable domain, with remaining parts taken from reference TRBV7-9 and TRBJ1-2, reads DTGVSQNPRHKITKRGQNVTFRCDPISEHNRLYWYRQTLGQGPEFLTYFQNEAQLEKSRLLSDRFSAERPKGSFSTLEIQRTEQGDSAMYLCASSLSGRVIYGYTFGSGTRLTVV.

A few counts support this clonotype. J is TRBJ1-1 and V is TRBV5-1; 8 bases are a match to TRBD1. V was pared by 0 bases and J by 4 bases, with 11 bases of the junction left unmatched. The CDR3 contains 17 residues. Germline lookup yields CDR1 SGHRS and CDR2 YFSETQ. The CDR3 is CASSLGRTGTLGTEAFF. DNA of the CDR3: TGCGCCAGCAGCTTGGGTCGGACAGGGACTTTGGGCACTGAAGCTTTCTTT.

The chain recombines TRBV24-1 with TRBJ2-3; unclear D gene. CDR3 length: 13 residues. V lost 2 bases and J 13 bases, leaving 15 bases between the germline ends. CDR1 and CDR2 from the germline V gene are KGHDR and SFDVKD. CDR3 loop: CATSDSTLSHEYF. DNA of the CDR3: TGTGCCACCAGTGATTCAACGCTGTCGCATGAGTATTTT.

In regard to this clonotype: Just one base apart from a much larger clone, this may be a read error. The gene calls are TRBV29-1 and TRBJ2-3; 8 positions agree with TRBD1. The germline V gene encodes CDR1 SQVTM and CDR2 ANQGSEA. J lost 6 bases, V lost 7 bases, and 12 bases had no gene match. The CDR3 is made up of 14 amino acids. CDR3 loop: CSDPHRGNGDTQYF. As DNA, the CDR3 is TGCAGCGATCCTCACAGGGGGAATGGGGATACGCAGTATTTT.

This clonotype came up a few times. Being one base from a much bigger clone, this may be a read error. The CDR3 sequence is CASSYDTYPCNEQFF. In nucleotides, the CDR3 is TGTGCCAGCAGTTACGACACTTACCCCTGCAATGAGCAGTTCTTC. The V call is TRBV6-5, the J call TRBJ2-1; no reliable D call. There are 15 residues in the CDR3. V dropped 2 bases and J dropped 6 bases, with 14 bases sitting between them. Germline V CDR1 and CDR2: MNHEY, SVGAGI.

Ten or more counts support this clonotype. The chain carries TRBV7-2 and TRBJ2-1; 8 nucleotides line up with TRBD1. V was pared by 1 base and J by 7 bases, with 6 bases of the junction left unmatched. CDR1 and CDR2 from the germline V gene are SGHTA and FQGNSA. This CDR3 is 15 amino acids long. This CDR3 is CASSLDGRGRNEQFF. The CDR3 DNA sequence: TGTGCCAGCAGCTTAGACGGCAGGGGGCGGAATGAGCAGTTCTTC. Supplemented by reference TRBV7-2 and TRBJ2-1, the full variable domain reads GAGVSQSPSNKVTEKGKDVELRCDPISGHTALYWYRQSLGQGLEFLIYFQGNSAPDKSGLPSDRFSAERTGGSVSTLTIQRTQQEDSAVYLCASSLDGRGRNEQFFGPGTRLTVL.

Concerning this clonotype itself: A much larger clone differs by one base, so this may be a read error. The chain uses TRBV3-1 and TRBJ2-7; TRBD1 aligns across 10 bases. V dropped 4 bases and J dropped 7; count of bases not matched to a gene: 10. Germline CDR1 and CDR2: LGHDT and YNNKEL (reference sequence). The CDR3 spans 15 residues. DNA for the CDR3: TGTGCCAGCAGCCGAGGACAGGGGGTCGGTAATGAGCAGTACTTC. It codes for CASSRGQGVGNEQYF.

This clonotype has just a few counts. This chain connects TRBV21-1 to TRBJ2-7; the table's D call, TRBD1, has no DNA check behind it. TRBV21-1 is a known pseudogene. The CDR3 loop spans 16 amino acids. Written as DNA, the CDR3 is TGTGCCAGCAGCTACATAGGACAGGGGACCCCTTACGAGCAGTACTTC. It yields the protein CASSYIGQGTPYEQYF.

This clonotype has at least ten counts. CDR3 region: CASSSGQQETQYF. The CDR3 DNA reads as TGCGCCAGCAGCTCGGGACAGCAAGAGACCCAGTACTTC. V usage is TRBV5-1 and J usage is TRBJ2-5; the match to TRBD1 covers 7 bases. The CDR3 extends over 13 amino acids. Germline V gene lookup returns CDR1 SGHRS and CDR2 YFSETQ. With V trimmed by 3 bases and J by 2 bases, 1 base remained unmatched.

In its sample, this clonotype was seen many times. V gene TRBV7-2 combines with J gene TRBJ1-6; the D gene is possibly TRBD1 (6 bases). Germline-derived CDR1 and CDR2 are SGHTA and FQGNSA. V was shortened by 5 bases and J by 10 bases, with 15 bases between the two germline ends. The CDR3 is 14 amino acids. The CDR3 region has the DNA TGTGCCAGCAGCGGGGCACAGGGAGGCTCACCCCTCCACTTT. Translating it yields CASSGAQGGSPLHF.

This clonotype occurred once. This may be a read error, as it is one base from a much larger clone. The conserved closing phenylalanine or tryptophan is absent in this CDR3, likely reflecting a read error. The chain joins TRBV7-3 to TRBJ1-2; D gene ambiguous. The CDR3 extends over 14 amino acids. Germline assignment: CDR1 SGHTA and CDR2 FQGTGA. Trimming removed 8 bases from V and 6 bases from J, with 19 bases in between. The CDR3 is CASGSPARRDGYTS. In nucleotides, the CDR3 is TGTGCCAGCGGTTCCCCTGCCAGGAGAGATGGCTACACCTCC.

This clonotype was seen just once. The J gene is TRBJ2-3, the V gene TRBV12-3 or TRBV12-4; 9 bases are a match to TRBD1. Trimming removed 4 bases from V and 11 bases from J; junction bases left unmatched: 10. The CDR3 runs to 14 residues. CDR3 region: CASSSGQGSDVQYF. The CDR3 DNA follows: TGTGCCAGCAGTTCAGGACAGGGGTCGGATGTGCAGTATTTT.

This chain connects TRBV11-2 to TRBJ1-3, with no clear D. Deletions cut 3 bases from V and 4 bases from J, with 7 bases between. Per the germline V gene, CDR1 is SGHAT and CDR2 is FQNNGV. This CDR3 contains 13 residues. The CDR3 spells CASSLGFGNTIYF. The DNA of the CDR3 is TGTGCCAGCAGCTTGGGGTTCGGAAACACCATATATTTT.

Concerning this clonotype: This clone may be a read error of a much larger clone one base away. V and J are TRBV5-1 and TRBJ2-4; 11 bases align to TRBD2. The J call may not be correct, given that the DNA end is closer to TRBJ2-7. The germline V gene has CDR1 SGHRS and CDR2 YFSETQ. There are 17 residues in the CDR3. CDR3 in DNA: TGCGCCAGCAGCTCGGGACTAGCGGATCCGAGCTCCTGCGAGCAGTACTTC. This translates into CASSSGLADPSSCEQYF.

The chain carries TRBV12-3 or TRBV12-4 and TRBJ1-4, with TRBD1 as a possible D gene (5 bases). The V and J ends lost 5 bases and 6 bases respectively, with 16 bases between them. The CDR3 runs 15 residues. The CDR3 reads CASSLAGPGDEKLFF. The DNA for the CDR3 is TGTGCCAGCAGTCTCGCGGGGCCCGGTGATGAAAAACTGTTTTTT.

This chain connects TRBV19 to TRBJ2-7; 8 nucleotides align to TRBD1. Germline assignment: CDR1 LNHDA and CDR2 SQIVND (reference sequence). Trimming removed 4 bases from V and 6 bases from J; junction bases left unmatched: 8. There are 14 residues in the CDR3. As DNA, the CDR3 is TGTGCCAGTAGTAGAGGGGCAGGGGGCTTCGAGCAGTACTTC. It is translated as CASSRGAGGFEQYF.

This clonotype was detected many times. This CDR3 reads CAISDKGAPTYNEQFF. The CDR3 bases are TGTGCCATCAGTGACAAGGGGGCGCCGACCTACAATGAGCAGTTCTTC. The J gene is TRBJ2-1, the V gene TRBV10-3; 7 bases are shared with TRBD1. V shed 3 bases and J 2 bases; nucleotides not matched to a gene: 7. This CDR3 is built from 16 residues. Germline V CDR1 and CDR2: ENHRY, SYGVKD.

The chain carries TRBV28 and TRBJ1-5; D remains unclear. Germline CDR1 reads MDHEN; CDR2 reads SYDVKM. Trimming took 1 base from V and 7 from J, leaving 17 bases between them. The CDR3 extends over 16 amino acids. DNA for the CDR3: TGTGCCAGCAGTTTATTGGCCAGGCAGGTAGGGCAGCCCCAGCATTTT. It specifies CASSLLARQVGQPQHF.

This chain joins TRBV27 and TRBJ2-1, with 11 positions matching TRBD2. The CDR3 spans 18 residues. The V gene end was trimmed by 5 bases and the J gene end by 7 bases; junction bases not matched to a gene: 16. The germline V gene encodes CDR1 MNHEY and CDR2 SMNVEV (reference sequence). In nucleotides, the CDR3 is TGTGCCAGCAGTACGCCCATCTCCGGGACTAGCGGTTTAAATGAGCAGTTCTTC. Amino acid sequence: CASSTPISGTSGLNEQFF.

This clonotype was observed at least ten times. V usage is TRBV20-1 and J usage is TRBJ1-2; TRBD1 aligns across 7 bases. The CDR3 sequence is 17 residues long. Germline V gives CDR1 DFQATT, CDR2 SNEGSKA (reference sequence). J gave up 2 bases and V 5 bases, and 17 bases lay outside the gene matches. CDR3 sequence reads: CSARAPSGGTVNYGYTF. The CDR3 DNA reads as TGCAGTGCTCGAGCGCCGTCGGGGGGGACAGTCAACTATGGCTACACCTTC.

Remarks on this clonotype: One base away lies a much larger clone, so this may be a sequencing read error. The chain combines TRBV28 with TRBJ2-3; 7 nucleotides match TRBD2. The CDR3 has 15 residues. CDR1 is MDHEN, CDR2 SYDVKM, per germline. CDR3 sequence (DNA): TGTGCCTGCAGTCCGAGACTAGCCCGCACAGATACGCAGTATTTT. Translated: CACSPRLARTDTQYF. Filled out from reference TRBV28 and TRBJ2-3, the complete variable domain reads DVKVTQSSRYLVKRTGEKVFLECVQDMDHENMFWYRQDPGLGLRLIYFSYDVKMKEKGDIPEGYSVSREKKERFSLILESASTNQTSMYLCACSPRLARTDTQYFGPGTRLTVL.

Points on this clonotype: A much larger clone differs by one base, so this may be a read error. The J gene is TRBJ2-2, the V gene TRBV10-3; D is perhaps TRBD1 or TRBD2 (6 bases each). Germline CDR1 is ENHRY and CDR2 is SYGVKD. The CDR3 extends over 15 amino acids. DNA of the CDR3: TGTGCCATCAGTGAGTCGGACAGTACGACCCGGGAGCGGTTTTTT. Translation: CAISESDSTTRERFF.

This clonotype was seen ten or more times. V is TRBV5-1 and J is TRBJ2-7, with D tentatively TRBD2 (5 bases). The CDR3 sequence is 13 residues long. CDR1 and CDR2 (germline): SGHRS, YFSETQ. Trimming left V 4 bases short and J 6 bases short, with 14 bases between. Here the CDR3 DNA reads TGCGCCAGCAGCCACGGGGTTACCGGCGAGCAGTACTTC. Encoded protein: CASSHGVTGEQYF.

The genes are TRBV7-2 and TRBJ1-4; 7 bases match TRBD1. Per the germline V gene, CDR1 is SGHTA and CDR2 is FQGNSA. This CDR3 has 16 amino acids. Losses at the gene ends were 5 bases for V and 4 bases for J; bases not matched to a gene: 10. The CDR3 protein is CASSPPRQGSNEKLFF. The CDR3 nucleotides are TGTGCCAGCAGCCCCCCAAGACAGGGTAGTAATGAAAAACTGTTTTTT.

A remark on this clonotype: This may be a read error, as it is one base from a much larger clone. The rearrangement uses TRBV7-9 and TRBJ2-5; no firm D call. Germline values: CDR1 SEHNR, CDR2 FQNEAQ (reference sequence). The V end lost 8 bases, the J end lost 5 bases, and 18 bases lay between the germline ends. The CDR3 extends over 14 amino acids. The CDR3 DNA follows: TGTGCCAGCGGCCACGACACGATGAGGGAGACCCAGTACTTC. It codes for CASGHDTMRETQYF.

V is TRBV18 and J is TRBJ2-5, with D perhaps matching TRBD1 (6 bases). Germline CDR1 is KGHSH and CDR2 is LQKENI. The CDR3 contains 15 residues. V was shortened by 1 base and J by 1 base, with 10 bases between the two germline ends. The CDR3 loop is CASSPQGVGQETQYF. The CDR3 DNA is TGTGCCAGCTCACCACAGGGGGTCGGCCAAGAGACCCAGTACTTC.